This TCR beta chain was captured by sequencing in a study of cytomegalovirus exposure and HLA in healthy donors. Trimming at V came to 6 bases and at J to 3 bases, leaving 9 bases not matched to a gene. From germline, CDR1 is SGHNT and CDR2 YENEEA. The CDR3 consists of 15 residues. When sampled, the donors appeared nominally healthy, though they likely had unrecorded immune exposures. To note about this clone: No antigen is known for it.

Researchers ran the PCR with 60 Vbeta and 13 Jbeta primers. This table comes from immunoSEQ multiplex PCR, and its TCRdb copy is limited to in-frame clones, with some not included. The data show some 100,000 clones, with approximately 77% seen just once and 14% held by the top ten. Regarding the study as a whole: While the bulk of TCR sequences proved rare, some public TCRs turned up in many donors. In a later analysis, the majority of CMV-associated beta chains seemingly showed HLA restriction.

The sample was PBMCs. The receptor was derived from a male donor in good health and CMV-seropositive. V usage is TRBV11-3 and J usage is TRBJ2-7; 9 bases map to TRBD1. CDR3 nucleotide sequence: TGTGCCAGCAGTTATCCGGGACAGGGCCTCTACGAGCAGTACTTC. Its translation is CASSYPGQGLYEQYF.